This T cell receptor beta chain was recovered during a study of human T cells and chemical hapten exposure. TCRdb reanalysed the RACE reads using MiXCR and keeps one entry per CDR3 protein. The sample consists of some 180,000 distinct CDR3 sequences, more than 20% of them appearing once. Time point: patch test 1, 2 weeks after DPC sensitization. Noted treatment: therapeutic diphenylcyclopropenone sensitization with weekly scalp DPC. Germline CDR1 LGHDT, CDR2 YNNKEL (reference sequence). The V segment lost 4 bases and the J segment 2 bases; nucleotides outside the gene matches: 3. This CDR3 is built from 16 residues.

The specimen comprised whole blood, sampled in connection with sensitization to the hapten diphenylcyclopropenone (DPC). The V call is TRBV3-1, the J call TRBJ2-3, with 13 bases aligning to TRBD2. The receptor was isolated from a woman in her forties or fifties with alopecia areata. Some clones in this sample may be carry-over from other donors' samples. The CDR3 spells CASSLGTSGTTDTQYF. The CDR3 DNA is TGTGCCAGCAGCCTAGGGACTAGCGGGACCACAGATACGCAGTATTTT.